This entry lists 30 T cell receptor beta chains sequenced from one sample in a study of blood T cell repertoires in COVID-19. Measured with immunoSEQ multiplex PCR; TCRdb has only the in-frame clones, and not every one. The repertoire consists of roughly 50,000 clones, with roughly 90% occurring once and the leading ten covering more than 15%. Specimen: peripheral blood. All receptors come from a human donor in a cohort sampled during active COVID-19.

The chain joins TRBV7-2 to TRBJ2-1, with 10 positions matching TRBD1. Unmatched junction bases numbered 6, after V lost 5 bases and J lost 8 bases. The CDR3 spans 14 residues. Germline V CDR1 and CDR2: SGHTA, FQGNSA. The CDR3 spells CASSPRQGAYEQFF. CDR3 DNA sequence: TGTGCCAGCAGCCCCCGACAGGGGGCCTATGAGCAGTTCTTC.

This clone was recorded a few times. The V and J genes are TRBV27 and TRBJ1-5; D is unresolved. V lost 2 bases, J lost 7 bases, and 15 bases lay in between. CDR1 MNHEY and CDR2 SMNVEV come from the germline V gene (reference sequence). This CDR3 has 15 residues. The DNA of the CDR3 is TGTGCCAGCAGTTTAGTATCTGGGAGCGGGCAGCCCCAGCATTTT. It yields the protein CASSLVSGSGQPQHF.

This chain connects TRBV29-1 to TRBJ1-2; D may be TRBD1 (6 bases). Trimming left V 6 bases short and J 8 bases short, with 13 bases between. From germline, CDR1 is SQVTM and CDR2 ANQGSEA. CDR3 length: 11 residues. This CDR3 is CSVGSGTGYTF. CDR3 nucleotides: TGCAGCGTGGGATCAGGGACAGGCTACACCTTC.

The chain joins TRBV2 to TRBJ2-7, with 7 positions matching TRBD1. The junction had 4 bases not matched to a gene; V was cut back by 4 bases and J by 1 base. The CDR3 runs to 14 residues. Germline V lookup: CDR1 SNHLY, CDR2 FYNNEI. The CDR3, as DNA: TGTGCCAGCAGTGTGGGCAGGGGGTCCTACGAGCAGTACTTC. It is translated as CASSVGRGSYEQYF.

V and J are TRBV3-1 (or the pseudogene TRBV3-2) and TRBJ2-1; 10 positions agree with TRBD2. Trimming took 3 bases from V and 9 from J; bases not matched to a gene: 11. The CDR3 totals 16 residues. CDR1 LGHDT and CDR2 YNNKEL come from the germline V gene (reference sequence). The CDR3 loop reads CASSQVSTSGHCEQFF. CDR3 DNA sequence: TGTGCCAGCAGCCAGGTTTCGACTAGCGGGCACTGTGAGCAGTTCTTC.

The chain recombines TRBV4-3 with TRBJ1-1; 7 bases are a match to TRBD1. V lost 3 bases and J lost 3; bases outside the gene matches: 7. The CDR3 is 15 residues long. Germline V gene lookup returns CDR1 LGHNA and CDR2 YSLEER. CDR3 sequence reads: CASSQRTGGYTEAFF. CDR3 nucleotides: TGCGCCAGCAGCCAGAGGACAGGAGGGTACACTGAAGCTTTCTTT.

The chain couples TRBV27 to TRBJ2-3; tentatively, D is TRBD2 (5 bases). Germline values: CDR1 MNHEY, CDR2 SMNVEV (reference sequence). The CDR3 extends over 15 amino acids. V lost 3 bases, J lost 1 base, and 11 bases lay in between. The CDR3 coding sequence is TGTGCCAGCAGTTTCCAGGAGAGGGGCACAGATACGCAGTATTTT. It codes for CASSFQERGTDTQYF.

The CDR3 reads CASSLSRANLFF. The CDR3 DNA sequence: TGTGCCAGCAGTTTAAGCAGGGCTAACCTGTTTTTT. The chain couples TRBV28 to TRBJ1-4; a possible D gene is TRBD1 (5 bases). CDR1 is MDHEN, CDR2 SYDVKM, per germline. V was pared by 2 bases and J by 14 bases, with 12 bases between. The CDR3 sequence is 12 residues long.

There are a few counts of this clone. The J gene is TRBJ2-3, the V gene TRBV27; a possible D gene is TRBD2 (6 bases). Deletions cut 0 bases from V and 5 bases from J, with 6 bases between. Per the germline V gene, CDR1 is MNHEY and CDR2 is SMNVEV (reference sequence). The CDR3 length is 13 residues. CDR3 amino acids: CASSLSEGDTQYF. The CDR3 bases are TGTGCCAGCAGTTTATCGGAGGGAGATACGCAGTATTTT.

Only one count was recorded for this clone. The chain carries TRBV19 and TRBJ2-1; 10 positions agree with TRBD1. V gave up 9 bases and J gave up 5 bases; unmatched junction bases: 10. The V gene's germline CDR1 is LNHDA and CDR2 SQIVND (reference sequence). The CDR3 extends over 15 amino acids. DNA for the CDR3: TGTGCCAGCGGTCGAGGGGGACAGGGGCACAATGAGCAGTTCTTC. It codes for CASGRGGQGHNEQFF.

The chain recombines TRBV3-1 (or the pseudogene TRBV3-2) with TRBJ1-2; D not resolved. CDR1 and CDR2 (germline): LGHDT, YNNKEL (reference sequence). This CDR3 contains 14 residues. The V and J ends lost 1 base and 4 bases respectively, with 10 bases between them. The CDR3 coding sequence is TGTGCCAGCAGCCAAGGTGCACGAGGCTATGGCTACACCTTC. Translating it yields CASSQGARGYGYTF.

This rearrangement joins TRBV5-6 to TRBJ1-2, with 7 bases matching TRBD1. The CDR3 has 14 amino acids. V gave up 6 bases and J gave up 2 bases; unmatched junction bases: 7. Germline CDR1 and CDR2: SGHDT and YYEEEE. The CDR3 DNA reads as TGTGCCAGCACCGATGGACAGGCCAACTATGGCTACACCTTC. Protein product: CASTDGQANYGYTF.

This rearrangement joins TRBV6-5 to TRBJ2-3; D possibly corresponds to TRBD2 (5 bases). CDR1 is MNHEY, CDR2 SVGAGI, per germline. The CDR3 is made up of 16 amino acids. Trimming pared 3 bases from V and 3 bases from J, leaving 16 bases between. The CDR3 is CASSYSGSPVTDTQYF. DNA for the CDR3: TGTGCCAGCAGTTATTCGGGGAGCCCCGTAACAGATACGCAGTATTTT.

The V call is TRBV14, the J call TRBJ2-3; maybe TRBD1 (6 bases). The V and J ends lost 3 bases and 1 base respectively, with 11 bases between them. The CDR3 is 15 residues long. In germline, CDR1 is SGHDN, CDR2 FVKESK. CDR3 loop: CASSHPGQRTDTQYF. The CDR3 DNA reads as TGTGCCAGCAGCCACCCGGGACAACGCACAGATACGCAGTATTTT.

This clone was seen a few times. The rearrangement uses TRBV16 and TRBJ1-5; D is possibly TRBD1 (6 bases). Germline V CDR1 and CDR2: KGHSY, FQNENV. This CDR3 is built from 14 residues. Trimming removed 4 bases from V and 4 bases from J, with 11 bases in between. CDR3 protein: CASSPRTANQPQHF. In DNA form, the CDR3 reads TGTGCCAGCAGCCCGCGGACAGCAAATCAGCCCCAGCATTTT.

Only one count was recorded for this clone. V and J are TRBV7-9 and TRBJ1-2; D not certain. V dropped 4 bases and J dropped 5 bases, with 5 bases sitting between them. Germline assignment: CDR1 SEHNR and CDR2 FQNEAQ (reference sequence). CDR3 length: 11 amino acids. CDR3 amino acids: CASSSKYGYTF. CDR3 sequence (DNA): TGTGCCAGCAGCTCCAAATATGGCTACACCTTC.

The gene calls are TRBV3-1 (or the pseudogene TRBV3-2) and TRBJ1-3, with 7 bases that match TRBD1. Trimming removed 4 bases from V and 5 bases from J; junction bases left unmatched: 8. Germline V lookup: CDR1 LGHDT, CDR2 YNNKEL (reference sequence). This CDR3 is built from 15 residues. DNA for the CDR3: TGTGCCAGCAGCCCGACAGGGTCGAGAAGAAACACCATATATTTT. This encodes CASSPTGSRRNTIYF.

The chain carries TRBV3-1 (or the pseudogene TRBV3-2) and TRBJ2-1; a weak D match, TRBD2 (5 bases). There are 15 residues in the CDR3. V dropped 1 base and J dropped 3 bases, with 10 bases sitting between them. Per the germline V gene, CDR1 is LGHDT and CDR2 is YNNKEL (reference sequence). The CDR3 is CASSQGFSDYNEQFF. The DNA for the CDR3 is TGTGCCAGCAGCCAAGGTTTTAGCGACTACAATGAGCAGTTCTTC.

CDR3 bases: TGTGCCAGCAGTCCTCAGGGGGCGAGTGAGGCGCAGTACTTC. This encodes CASSPQGASEAQYF. The chain carries TRBV2 and TRBJ2-7; 8 positions agree with TRBD1. Germline V CDR1 and CDR2: SNHLY, FYNNEI. The V and J ends lost 5 bases and 9 bases, in that order; junction bases with no gene match: 12. The CDR3 has 14 amino acids.

J is TRBJ2-4 and V is TRBV7-2, with TRBD1 as a possible D gene (6 bases). V lost 5 bases and J 0 bases, leaving 14 bases between the germline ends. The CDR3 sequence is 16 residues long. CDR1 is SGHTA and CDR2 is FQGNSA in the germline V gene. CDR3 nucleotide sequence: TGTGCCAGCAGCGTATGGGGGCCTCTAGCCAAAAACATTCAGTACTTC. This translates into CASSVWGPLAKNIQYF. The full variable domain, in which reference TRBV7-2 and TRBJ2-4 provide the parts outside the CDR3, is GAGVSQSPSNKVTEKGKDVELRCDPISGHTALYWYRQSLGQGLEFLIYFQGNSAPDKSGLPSDRFSAERTGGSVSTLTIQRTQQEDSAVYLCASSVWGPLAKNIQYFGAGTRLSVL.

V is TRBV10-3 and J is TRBJ2-7; possible D gene TRBD1, 6 bases. V gave up 6 bases and J gave up 4 bases, with 16 bases separating them. The length of the CDR3 is 14 residues. Germline assignment: CDR1 ENHRY and CDR2 SYGVKD. This CDR3 is CAIREQGIPYEQYF. CDR3 bases: TGTGCCATCAGGGAACAGGGTATACCTTACGAGCAGTACTTC.

The CDR3 DNA reads TGTGCCAGCAGATACGAGGTTCGGGAGACCCAGTACTTC. Translation gives CASRYEVRETQYF. The chain links TRBV6-2 or TRBV6-3 to TRBJ2-5, with no clear D. Trimming cost V 6 bases and J 5 bases, with 13 bases left between them. The CDR3 spans 13 residues. Germline V gene data show CDR1 as MNHEY and CDR2 as SVGEGT.

This clone was seen just once. This sequence joins TRBV11-2 and TRBJ2-1, with 7 positions matching TRBD2. Germline V lookup: CDR1 SGHAT, CDR2 FQNNGV. Unmatched junction bases numbered 5, after V lost 6 bases and J lost 0 bases. The CDR3 runs 15 residues. The CDR3 sequence: CASRRGDSSYNEQFF. CDR3 bases: TGTGCCAGCAGACGGGGGGATAGCTCCTACAATGAGCAGTTCTTC.

The rearrangement joins TRBV5-1 to TRBJ2-4; maybe TRBD1 (6 bases). CDR1 is SGHRS and CDR2 is YFSETQ in the germline V gene. This CDR3 spans 16 amino acids. The ends were cut back, 2 bases at V and 0 bases at J, with 12 bases in the middle. The CDR3 loop is CASSFDGQTAKNIQYF. The CDR3 DNA follows: TGCGCCAGCAGCTTCGACGGACAGACAGCCAAAAACATTCAGTACTTC.

This sequence joins TRBV19 and TRBJ2-7, with 11 bases identical to TRBD1. The germline V gene encodes CDR1 LNHDA and CDR2 SQIVND (reference sequence). Trimming cost V 10 bases and J 6 bases; bases outside gene matches: 2. The CDR3 is 11 residues long. CDR3 sequence: CAIGQGAEQYF. CDR3 nucleotides: TGTGCCATTGGACAGGGGGCCGAGCAGTACTTC.

The rearrangement links TRBV9 to TRBJ2-3, with 9 positions matching TRBD2. The germline gives CDR1 SGDLS, CDR2 YYNGEE. The CDR3 loop spans 16 amino acids. Losses at the gene ends were 6 bases for V and 0 bases for J; bases not matched to a gene: 8. CDR3 residues: CASTISGGSSTDTQYF. The CDR3 bases are TGTGCCAGCACCATTAGCGGGGGCTCTAGCACAGATACGCAGTATTTT.

The CDR3 loop reads CAISALTGNYGYTF. The CDR3 nucleotides read TGTGCCATCAGTGCCCTGACGGGTAACTATGGCTACACCTTC. The V call is TRBV10-3, the J call TRBJ1-2, with D uncertain. The CDR3 runs 14 residues. Germline CDR1 and CDR2: ENHRY and SYGVKD. The germline V and J ends were trimmed by 4 bases and 1 base, with 10 bases remaining between them.

This clone occurred once. The V gene is TRBV7-8, the J gene TRBJ2-6, with 12 bases identical to TRBD1. J was trimmed by 2 bases and V by 5 bases; bases with no gene match: 7. The CDR3 extends over 18 amino acids. Germline CDR1 SGHVS, CDR2 FQNEAQ. Here the CDR3 reads CASSVPGQGAAGANVLTF. Here the CDR3 DNA reads TGTGCCAGCAGCGTCCCGGGACAGGGGGCGGCTGGGGCCAACGTCCTGACTTTC.

The rearrangement joins TRBV18 to TRBJ2-2, with TRBD2 matching over 7 bases. The CDR3 has 16 residues. V shed 0 bases and J 10 bases; nucleotides not matched to a gene: 11. Germline V CDR1 and CDR2: KGHSH, LQKENI. In nucleotides, the CDR3 is TGTGCCAGCTCACCACCATTGCGGGGGTTTGCCGAGGAGCTGTTTTTT. It codes for CASSPPLRGFAEELFF.

This clone was detected only a few times. V and J are TRBV20-1 and TRBJ1-2; 7 nucleotides match TRBD1. Germline CDR1 is DFQATT and CDR2 is SNEGSKA (reference sequence). CDR3 length equals 14 residues. J lost 0 bases, V lost 3 bases, and 4 bases had no gene match. Here the CDR3 reads CSASSGTANYGYTF. The CDR3 DNA reads TGCAGTGCTAGTTCCGGGACAGCTAACTATGGCTACACCTTC.